This T cell receptor (beta chain) stems from a study of Ad26.COV2.S vaccination and SARS-CoV-2 variants. Study context: Recipients of Ad26.COV2.S got it intramuscularly, once or twice 56 days apart. Overall study findings and caveats: Breadth measured for non-spike TCRs was similar across vaccine and placebo recipients.

Treatment here: 15 to 20 received Ad26.COV2.S at low or high dose, single or two shots; 5 received placebo; per-sample allocation not given. Each sample was drawn 63 days after the first injection (of vaccine or placebo). This vaccine is an Ad26 vector that expresses the Wuhan-strain SARS-CoV-2 spike. Profiled with immunoSEQ multiplex PCR; TCRdb holds only in-frame clones, not every one. This repertoire shows approximately 400,000 clones, around 84% found once; its top ten account for around 3.3%. About this clone: Its specificity is not known.

The source of this sequence is a person aged 18-60 years who received the Ad26.COV2.S COVID-19 vaccine or a placebo. The specimen was peripheral blood, collected in a trial of Ad26.COV2.S vaccine versus placebo.

CDR3 loop: CASSGSGTAANTGELFF. CDR3 DNA: TGTGCCAGCAGCGGATCCGGGACTGCAGCGAACACCGGGGAGCTGTTTTTT. This chain links TRBV9 with TRBJ2-2; tentatively, D is TRBD2 (6 bases). Germline CDR1 is SGDLS and CDR2 is YYNGEE. The CDR3 spans 17 residues. The V end lost 3 bases, the J end lost 0 bases, and 15 bases lay between the germline ends.